The 8 T cell receptor beta chains reported below all come from one sample, sequenced in a study of chemoradiotherapy in HPV16-positive cancers. Method: immunoSEQ multiplex PCR; TCRdb's copy keeps in-frame clones and lacks some. This table holds around 33,000 clones, 88% found once. The sequenced sample was blood, obtained from a patient who underwent chemoradiotherapy. Receptor source: a human donor with HPV-associated anogenital cancer.

This clone has a single count. CDR3 in DNA: TGTGCCACCAGCAGTAACCGGGACAGATCTGGAAACACCATATATTTT. It codes for CATSSNRDRSGNTIYF. The V and J genes are TRBV15 and TRBJ1-3; 7 bases fit TRBD1. V lost 3 bases to trimming and J lost 1 base; unmatched junction nucleotides: 6. This CDR3 has 16 amino acids. The germline V gene encodes CDR1 LNHNV and CDR2 YYDKDF (reference sequence).

The chain has TRBV19 and TRBJ2-3; 9 bases fit TRBD1. Germline-derived CDR1 and CDR2 are LNHDA and SQIVND (reference sequence). CDR3 length: 18 residues. V gave up 6 bases and J gave up 3 bases; unmatched junction bases: 16. Here the CDR3 reads CASSKRQGVRMFTDTQYF. The CDR3 DNA reads TGTGCCAGTAGCAAGAGACAGGGGGTCAGGATGTTTACAGATACGCAGTATTTT.

V and J are TRBV6-5 and TRBJ2-2, with D possibly TRBD2 on 6 matching bases. With 8 bases removed from V and 4 bases from J, the gap between germline ends came to 14 bases. The germline V gene has CDR1 MNHEY and CDR2 SVGAGI. The CDR3 is 14 amino acids. CDR3 nucleotide sequence: TGTGCCAGCGGGATCGGGACTCCCACCGGGGAGCTGTTTTTT. It encodes CASGIGTPTGELFF.

The genes are TRBV10-3 and TRBJ1-5; D ambiguous. Germline CDR1 and CDR2: ENHRY and SYGVKD. CDR3 length equals 13 residues. Between the trimmed V and J ends, which lost 0 bases and 6 bases, there was a span of 6 bases. Written as DNA, the CDR3 is TGTGCCATCAGTGAGTCCGAGCCTCAGCCCCAGCATTTT. Its protein is CAISESEPQPQHF.

There are a few counts of this clone. The J gene is TRBJ1-1, the V gene TRBV13; 9 nucleotides match TRBD1. The germline CDR1 and CDR2 sequences are PRHDT and FYEKMQ (reference sequence). The CDR3 spans 15 residues. V was pared by 6 bases and J by 3 bases, with 8 bases of the junction left unmatched. CDR3 protein: CASRPQGARDTEAFF. As DNA, the CDR3 is TGTGCCAGCAGACCACAGGGGGCGCGAGACACTGAAGCTTTCTTT. The full variable domain, with the rest looked up from reference TRBV13 and TRBJ1-1, is AAGVIQSPRHLIKEKRETATLKCYPIPRHDTVYWYQQGPGQDPQFLISFYEKMQSDKGSIPDRFSAQQFSDYHSELNMSSLELGDSALYFCASRPQGARDTEAFFGQGTRLTVV.

The genes are TRBV7-2 and TRBJ2-6; D might be TRBD2 (5 bases). The CDR3 length is 17 residues. V lost 5 bases and J lost 5, with 19 bases in between. Germline V CDR1 and CDR2: SGHTA, FQGNSA. CDR3 sequence reads: CASSEEVRQSRANVLTF. In DNA form, the CDR3 reads TGTGCCAGCAGCGAGGAGGTACGACAAAGTCGGGCCAACGTCCTGACTTTC.

This chain uses TRBV6-5 with TRBJ2-7, with 9 bases fitting TRBD1. Germline CDR1 reads MNHEY; CDR2 reads SVGAGI. The length of the CDR3 is 15 residues. The J segment lost 4 bases and the V segment lost 6 bases, leaving 10 bases of the junction unmatched. The DNA of the CDR3 is TGTGCCAGCAGCCTGGGACAGGGCATGTCTTACGAGCAGTACTTC. Protein product: CASSLGQGMSYEQYF.

V usage is TRBV15 and J usage is TRBJ2-2; D is perhaps TRBD1 or TRBD2 (5 bases each). CDR3 length: 16 amino acids. V lost 0 bases and J lost 1, with 9 bases in between. Germline assignment: CDR1 LNHNV and CDR2 YYDKDF (reference sequence). In DNA form, the CDR3 reads TGTGCCACCAGCAGAGATCGTGGGGGGAACACCGGGGAGCTGTTTTTT. Amino acids: CATSRDRGGNTGELFF.